This T cell receptor (beta chain) was captured in a study of tumor-infiltrating lymphocytes in oesophageal squamous cell carcinoma. Germline V CDR1 and CDR2: SGHAT, FQNNGV. This CDR3 spans 14 amino acids. TCRdb reanalysed the PCR reads using MiXCR and keeps one entry per CDR3 protein. Of fewer than 15,000 distinct CDR3 sequences listed, roughly 51% are singletons. The sequenced sample was blood. The chain combines TRBV11-2 with TRBJ2-6; maybe TRBD1 (5 bases). Judging by the DNA end, TRBJ2-7 fits better; the J call may be wrong. This receptor was obtained from a female donor with esophageal squamous cell carcinoma. The CDR3 loop reads CASSLILRGNEQYF. CDR3 coding DNA: TGTGCCAGCAGCTTAATATTAAGGGGAAACGAGCAGTACTTC.